This T cell receptor (beta chain) was sequenced for a study of blood T cell repertoires in COVID-19. Study information: Both acute and convalescent COVID-19 samples were obtained from the United States, Italy and Spain. Sources were T cells, B-cell-depleted T cells, or PBMCs; the material itself was cDNA or gDNA.

In the source study's methods: Estimation of nucleated cell counts was performed using reference gene primer amplification. Sequencing was performed with immunoSEQ multiplex PCR; in TCRdb, only in-frame clones are kept and a portion is missing. D and trimming were read from the DNA, whereas the V and J calls and clone size are those reported in that table. The sample has more than 65,000 clones; 75% to 85% are singletons. The CDR3 contains 16 residues. The V gene's germline CDR1 is SGHRS and CDR2 YFSETQ. V was pared by 4 bases and J by 6 bases, with 5 bases of the junction left unmatched. The origin of this receptor is a woman aged 45-65 years with acute or convalescent COVID-19. The chain has TRBV5-1 and TRBJ2-1, with TRBD2 matching 15 bases. The sample consisted of peripheral blood. The CDR3 region is CASSLPGLAGGNEQFF. The CDR3 DNA reads as TGCGCCAGCAGCCTTCCGGGACTAGCGGGAGGCAATGAGCAGTTCTTC. The full variable domain, rest sourced from reference TRBV5-1 and TRBJ2-1, is KAGVTQTPRYLIKTRGQQVTLSCSPISGHRSVSWYQQTPGQGLQFLFEYFSETQRNKGNFPGRFSGRQFSNSRSEMNVSTLELGDSALYLCASSLPGLAGGNEQFFGPGTRLTVL.